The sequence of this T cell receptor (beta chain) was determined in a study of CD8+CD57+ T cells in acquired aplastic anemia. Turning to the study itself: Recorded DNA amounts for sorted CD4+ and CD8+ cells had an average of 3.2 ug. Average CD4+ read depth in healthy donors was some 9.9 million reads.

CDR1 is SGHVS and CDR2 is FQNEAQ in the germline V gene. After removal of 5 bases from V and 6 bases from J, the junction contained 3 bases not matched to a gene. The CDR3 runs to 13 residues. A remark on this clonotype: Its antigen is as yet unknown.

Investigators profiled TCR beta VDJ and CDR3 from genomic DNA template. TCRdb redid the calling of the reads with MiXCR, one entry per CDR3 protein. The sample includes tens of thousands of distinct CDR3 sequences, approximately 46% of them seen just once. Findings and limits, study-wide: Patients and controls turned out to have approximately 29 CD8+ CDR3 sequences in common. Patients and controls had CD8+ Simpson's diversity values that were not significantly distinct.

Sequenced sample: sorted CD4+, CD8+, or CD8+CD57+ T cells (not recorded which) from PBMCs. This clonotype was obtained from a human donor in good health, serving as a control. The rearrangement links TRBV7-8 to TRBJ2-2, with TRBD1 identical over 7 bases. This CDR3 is CASSKTGPGELFF. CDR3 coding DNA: TGTGCCAGCAGCAAGACAGGGCCCGGGGAGCTGTTTTTT.